These 3 T cell receptor beta chains were sequenced from one sample in a study of T-cell memory formation after mild COVID-19. TCRdb reprocessed the 5' RACE reads via MiXCR and lists one record per CDR3 protein. The table includes approximately 150,000 distinct CDR3 sequences, about an eighth detected once. Sequencing input: PBMCs or a T cell subset sorted from them (not recorded which). Source of these receptors: a man aged 18 to 30 who had mild COVID-19 (a few samples of this study predate the infection). Cell type and time point are not known.

The V gene is TRBV5-1, the J gene TRBJ2-7, with a weak D call TRBD2 (6 bases). This CDR3 spans 16 amino acids. Germline assignment: CDR1 SGHRS and CDR2 YFSETQ. Trimming took 4 bases from V and 2 from J, leaving 19 bases between them. The CDR3 bases are TGCGCCAGCAGCCCCCGGCGGGAAGTTCCTCCCTACGAGCAGTACTTC. It yields the protein CASSPRREVPPYEQYF.

This clonotype has just a few counts. The rearrangement links TRBV6-5 to TRBJ2-7; D gene unclear. V lost 2 bases and J lost 6, with 11 bases in between. Germline V lookup: CDR1 MNHEY, CDR2 SVGAGI. The CDR3 is made up of 13 amino acids. The CDR3 sequence is CASSYDPLAEQYV. The CDR3 DNA follows: TGTGCCAGCAGTTACGACCCCTTGGCCGAGCAGTACGTC.

The chain has TRBV28 and TRBJ1-5; unclear D gene. CDR3 length equals 15 residues. V was shortened by 6 bases and J by 1 base, with 13 bases between the two germline ends. The germline CDR1 and CDR2 sequences are MDHEN and SYDVKM. CDR3 in DNA: TGTGCCAGCAGCAAGGCCCTAGGGAGCAATCAGCCCCAGCATTTT. The encoded protein is CASSKALGSNQPQHF.